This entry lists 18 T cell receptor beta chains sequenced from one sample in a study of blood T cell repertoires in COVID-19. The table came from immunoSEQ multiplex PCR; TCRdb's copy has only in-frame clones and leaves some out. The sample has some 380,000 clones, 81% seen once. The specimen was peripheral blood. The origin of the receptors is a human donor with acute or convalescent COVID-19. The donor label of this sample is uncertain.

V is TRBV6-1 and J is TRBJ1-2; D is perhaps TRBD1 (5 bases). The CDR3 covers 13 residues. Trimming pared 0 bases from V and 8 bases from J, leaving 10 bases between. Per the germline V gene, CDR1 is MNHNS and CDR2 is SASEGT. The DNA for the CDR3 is TGTGCCAGCAGTGAAGCTGGCGGGACCGGCTACACCTTC. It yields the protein CASSEAGGTGYTF.

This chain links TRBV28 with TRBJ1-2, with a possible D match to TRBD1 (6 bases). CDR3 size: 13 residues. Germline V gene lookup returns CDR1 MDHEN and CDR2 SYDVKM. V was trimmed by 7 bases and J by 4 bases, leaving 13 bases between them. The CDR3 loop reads CASIGQMFYGYTF. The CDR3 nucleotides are TGTGCCAGCATAGGACAGATGTTCTATGGCTACACCTTC.

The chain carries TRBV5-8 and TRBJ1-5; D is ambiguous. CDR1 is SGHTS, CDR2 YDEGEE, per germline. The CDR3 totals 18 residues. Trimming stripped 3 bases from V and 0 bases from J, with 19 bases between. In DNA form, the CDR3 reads TGTGCCAGCAGCTACCGCTTTGTAGCAGTAAATAGCAATCAGCCCCAGCATTTT. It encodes CASSYRFVAVNSNQPQHF.

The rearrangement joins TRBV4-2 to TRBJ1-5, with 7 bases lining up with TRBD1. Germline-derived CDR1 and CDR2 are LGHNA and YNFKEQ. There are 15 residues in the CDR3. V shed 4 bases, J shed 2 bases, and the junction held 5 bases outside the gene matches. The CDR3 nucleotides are TGTGCCAGCAGCCTTGACAGGGCGGGCAATCAGCCCCAGCATTTT. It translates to CASSLDRAGNQPQHF.

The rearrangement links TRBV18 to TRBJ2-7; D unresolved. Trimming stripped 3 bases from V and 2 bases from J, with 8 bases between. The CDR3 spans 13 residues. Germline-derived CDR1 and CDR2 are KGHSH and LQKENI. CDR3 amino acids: CASSPVRAYEQYF. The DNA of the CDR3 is TGTGCCAGCTCACCTGTGAGAGCCTACGAGCAGTACTTC. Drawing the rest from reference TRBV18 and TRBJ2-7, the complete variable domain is NAGVMQNPRHLVRRRGQEARLRCSPMKGHSHVYWYRQLPEEGLKFMVYLQKENIIDESGMPKERFSAEFPKEGPSILRIQQVVRGDSAAYFCASSPVRAYEQYFGPGTRLTVT.

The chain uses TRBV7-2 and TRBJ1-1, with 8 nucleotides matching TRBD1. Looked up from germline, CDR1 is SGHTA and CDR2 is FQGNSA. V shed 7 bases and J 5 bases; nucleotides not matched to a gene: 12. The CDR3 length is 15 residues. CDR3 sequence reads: CASNVLPGQATEAFF. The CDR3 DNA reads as TGTGCCAGCAACGTCCTACCGGGACAGGCTACTGAAGCTTTCTTT.

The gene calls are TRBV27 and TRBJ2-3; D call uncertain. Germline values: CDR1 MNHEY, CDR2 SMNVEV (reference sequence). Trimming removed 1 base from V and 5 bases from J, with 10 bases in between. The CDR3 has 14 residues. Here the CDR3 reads CASSLYRKGDTQYF. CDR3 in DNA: TGTGCCAGCAGTTTATACAGAAAAGGAGATACGCAGTATTTT.

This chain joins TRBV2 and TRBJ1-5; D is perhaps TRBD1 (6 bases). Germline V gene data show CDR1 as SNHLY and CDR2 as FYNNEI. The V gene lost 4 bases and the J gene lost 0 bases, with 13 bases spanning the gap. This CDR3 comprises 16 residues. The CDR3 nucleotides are TGTGCCAGCAGTGTTCTTACAGGGAATAGCAATCAGCCCCAGCATTTT. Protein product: CASSVLTGNSNQPQHF.

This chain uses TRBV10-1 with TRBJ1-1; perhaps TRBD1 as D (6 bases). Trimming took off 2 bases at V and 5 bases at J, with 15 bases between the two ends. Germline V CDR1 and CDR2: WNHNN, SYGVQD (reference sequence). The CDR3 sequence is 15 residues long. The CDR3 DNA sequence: TGCGCCAGCAGTGAGAATACCAGGGGAAGGACTGAAGCTTTCTTT. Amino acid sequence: CASSENTRGRTEAFF.

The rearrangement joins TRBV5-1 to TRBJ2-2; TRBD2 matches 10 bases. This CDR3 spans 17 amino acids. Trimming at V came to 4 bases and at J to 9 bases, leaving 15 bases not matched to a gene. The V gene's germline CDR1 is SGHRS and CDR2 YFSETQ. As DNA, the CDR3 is TGCGCCAGCAGCCGCAGCGGGGGGGATCGAATCGTCCGGGAGCTGTTTTTT. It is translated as CASSRSGGDRIVRELFF.

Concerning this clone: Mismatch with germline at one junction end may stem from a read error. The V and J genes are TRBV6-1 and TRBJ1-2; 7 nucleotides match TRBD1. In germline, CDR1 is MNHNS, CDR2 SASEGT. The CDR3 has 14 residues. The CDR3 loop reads CASCDGDRHYGYTF. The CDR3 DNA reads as TGTGCCAGCTGTGACGGGGACAGACACTATGGCTACACCTTC.

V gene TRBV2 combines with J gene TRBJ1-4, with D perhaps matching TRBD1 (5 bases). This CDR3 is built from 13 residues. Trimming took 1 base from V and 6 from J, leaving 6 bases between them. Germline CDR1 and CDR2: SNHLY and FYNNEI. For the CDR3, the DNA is TGTGCCAGCAGTGAAGGCAGGGATGAAAAACTGTTTTTT. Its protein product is CASSEGRDEKLFF. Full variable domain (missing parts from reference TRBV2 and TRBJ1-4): EPEVTQTPSHQVTQMGQEVILRCVPISNHLYFYWYRQILGQKVEFLVSFYNNEISEKSEIFDDQFSVERPDGSNFTLKIRSTKLEDSAMYFCASSEGRDEKLFFGSGTQLSVL.

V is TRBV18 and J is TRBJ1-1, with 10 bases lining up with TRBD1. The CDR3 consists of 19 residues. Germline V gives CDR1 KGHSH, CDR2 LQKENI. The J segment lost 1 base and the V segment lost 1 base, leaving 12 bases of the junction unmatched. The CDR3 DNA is TGTGCCAGCTCACCACGCAACGGTTTTGGGACAGGGGAGAACACTGAAGCTTTCTTT. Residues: CASSPRNGFGTGENTEAFF. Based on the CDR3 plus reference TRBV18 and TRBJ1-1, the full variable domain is NAGVMQNPRHLVRRRGQEARLRCSPMKGHSHVYWYRQLPEEGLKFMVYLQKENIIDESGMPKERFSAEFPKEGPSILRIQQVVRGDSAAYFCASSPRNGFGTGENTEAFFGQGTRLTVV.

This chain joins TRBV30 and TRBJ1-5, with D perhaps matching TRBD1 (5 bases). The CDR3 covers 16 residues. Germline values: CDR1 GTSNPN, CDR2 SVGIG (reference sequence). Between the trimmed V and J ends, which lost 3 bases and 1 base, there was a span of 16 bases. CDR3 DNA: TGTGCCTGGAGCGGGGGAGGACTCGCGAGCAATCAGCCCCAGCATTTT. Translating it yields CAWSGGGLASNQPQHF.

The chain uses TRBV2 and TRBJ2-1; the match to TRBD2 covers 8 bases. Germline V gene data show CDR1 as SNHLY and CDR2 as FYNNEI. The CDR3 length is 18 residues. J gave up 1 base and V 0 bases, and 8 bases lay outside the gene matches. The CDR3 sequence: CASSEAIGAGASYNEQFF. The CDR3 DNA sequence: TGTGCCAGCAGTGAAGCTATAGGAGCGGGAGCTTCCTACAATGAGCAGTTCTTC.

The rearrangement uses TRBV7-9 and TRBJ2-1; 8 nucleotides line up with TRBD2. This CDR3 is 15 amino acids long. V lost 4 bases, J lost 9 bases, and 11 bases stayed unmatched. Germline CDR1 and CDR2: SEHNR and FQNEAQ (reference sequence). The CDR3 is CASSWGLGTTGEQFF. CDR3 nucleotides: TGTGCCAGCAGCTGGGGACTAGGCACGACGGGTGAGCAGTTCTTC.

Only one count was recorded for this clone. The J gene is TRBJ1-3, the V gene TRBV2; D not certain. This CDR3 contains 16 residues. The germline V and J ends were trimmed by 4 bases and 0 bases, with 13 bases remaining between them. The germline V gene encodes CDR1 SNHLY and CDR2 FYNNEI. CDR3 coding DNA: TGTGCCAGCAGTGTGGAGGCCCGGGCCTCTGGAAACACCATATATTTT. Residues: CASSVEARASGNTIYF. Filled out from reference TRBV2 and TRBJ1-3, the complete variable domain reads EPEVTQTPSHQVTQMGQEVILRCVPISNHLYFYWYRQILGQKVEFLVSFYNNEISEKSEIFDDQFSVERPDGSNFTLKIRSTKLEDSAMYFCASSVEARASGNTIYFGEGSWLTVV.

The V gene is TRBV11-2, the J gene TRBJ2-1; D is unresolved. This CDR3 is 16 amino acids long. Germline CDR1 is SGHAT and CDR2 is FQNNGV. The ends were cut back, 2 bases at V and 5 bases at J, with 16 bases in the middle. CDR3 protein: CASSLTNTKRHNEQFF. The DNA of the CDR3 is TGTGCCAGCAGCTTAACTAATACAAAACGGCACAATGAGCAGTTCTTC. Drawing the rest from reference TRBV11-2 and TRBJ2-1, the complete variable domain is EAGVAQSPRYKIIEKRQSVAFWCNPISGHATLYWYQQILGQGPKLLIQFQNNGVVDDSQLPKDRFSAERLKGVDSTLKIQPAKLEDSAVYLCASSLTNTKRHNEQFFGPGTRLTVL.